The next 5 T cell receptor beta chains were all read from a single sample in a study of blood T cell repertoires in COVID-19. Some clones are missing from TCRdb's copy, which holds only in-frame ones; the method was immunoSEQ multiplex PCR. The table has about 140,000 clones, 79% seen once; the top ten hold roughly 3.5%. Input material: peripheral blood. These receptors were obtained from a man aged 55-75 years with acute or convalescent COVID-19.

This sequence joins TRBV5-6 and TRBJ1-5; D uncertain. This CDR3 is 15 amino acids long. Trimming stripped 0 bases from V and 0 bases from J, with 7 bases between. Germline-derived CDR1 and CDR2 are SGHDT and YYEEEE. Here the CDR3 DNA reads TGTGCCAGCAGCTTGGGAGGTTATAGCAATCAGCCCCAGCATTTT. Encoded protein: CASSLGGYSNQPQHF.

J is TRBJ1-3 and V is TRBV28; 7 nucleotides match TRBD1. The CDR3 loop spans 15 amino acids. The germline gives CDR1 MDHEN, CDR2 SYDVKM. With 4 bases clipped from V and 2 bases from J, the junction kept 5 bases outside the gene matches. The CDR3 DNA follows: TGTGCCAGCAGTTCCTCCGGGACAGCTGGAAACACCATATATTTT. It encodes CASSSSGTAGNTIYF.

V usage is TRBV9 and J usage is TRBJ2-2; a possible D gene is TRBD1 (6 bases). The CDR3 is 15 residues long. Germline CDR1 SGDLS, CDR2 YYNGEE. Between the trimmed V and J ends, which lost 4 bases and 4 bases, there was a span of 14 bases. CDR3 amino acids: CASSPSTGATGELFF. The CDR3 nucleotides read TGTGCCAGCAGCCCGTCGACAGGAGCCACCGGGGAGCTGTTTTTT.

This clone showed up just a few times. For the CDR3, the DNA is TGTGCCAGTAGTTCCCGGAGGTCGACTTATCAGCCCCAGCATTTT. This translates into CASSSRRSTYQPQHF. The genes are TRBV19 and TRBJ1-5, with D hard to call. The CDR3 is 15 residues long. Trimming took 5 bases from V and 5 from J, leaving 16 bases between them. CDR1 and CDR2 from the germline V gene are LNHDA and SQIVND (reference sequence).

The chain joins TRBV3-1 (or the pseudogene TRBV3-2) to TRBJ2-7; D unclear. The CDR3 runs 12 residues. V lost 3 bases and J lost 3, with 6 bases in between. The germline gives CDR1 LGHDT, CDR2 YNNKEL (reference sequence). The CDR3 DNA reads as TGTGCCAGCAGCCATTCCAGCTACGAGCAGTACTTC. Residues: CASSHSSYEQYF.